This T cell receptor beta chain was sequenced for a study of CD8 T cells in Susac syndrome. Study observations and caveats: The authors acknowledged that the study's TCR sequencing and HLA analysis involved relatively few individuals.

TCR beta was sequenced from blood CD8+ and CD4+ T cells. V was cut by 4 bases and J by 1 base, with 15 bases left in between. The CDR3 loop spans 15 amino acids. Germline lookup yields CDR1 SGHRS and CDR2 YFSETQ. Notes on this clonotype: Its antigen is unidentified.

With random hexamers, roughly 0.5 to 1 ug RNA was reverse transcribed. Amplification of TCR beta CDR3 was carried out by immunoSEQ multiplex PCR, which covered 54 Vbeta and 13 Jbeta segments. MiXCR was run by TCRdb on the immunoSEQ multiplex PCR reads, yielding one entry per CDR3 protein. The sample shows under 200,000 distinct CDR3 sequences, 90% to 95% of them seen only once. The chain recombines TRBV5-1 with TRBJ2-7; D assignment may be TRBD1 or TRBD2 (5 bases each). Sequences were obtained from CD4+ T cells from PBMCs. This TCR was sampled from a human donor in good health. Here the CDR3 DNA reads TGCGCCAGCAGCCCAACCGGGACGGAGTCCTACGAGCAGTACTTC. It codes for CASSPTGTESYEQYF.